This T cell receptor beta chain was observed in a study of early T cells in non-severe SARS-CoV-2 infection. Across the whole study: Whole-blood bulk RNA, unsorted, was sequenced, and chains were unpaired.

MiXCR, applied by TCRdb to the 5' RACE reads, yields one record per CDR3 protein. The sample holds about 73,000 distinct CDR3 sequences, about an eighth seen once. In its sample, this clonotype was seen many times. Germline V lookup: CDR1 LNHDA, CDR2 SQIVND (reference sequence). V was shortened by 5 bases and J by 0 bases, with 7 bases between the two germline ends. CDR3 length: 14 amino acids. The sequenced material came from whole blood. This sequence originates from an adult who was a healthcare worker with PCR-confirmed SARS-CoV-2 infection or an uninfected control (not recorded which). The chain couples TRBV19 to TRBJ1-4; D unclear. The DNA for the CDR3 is TGTGCCAGTAGTTACGGTGCAACTAATGAAAAACTGTTTTTT. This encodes CASSYGATNEKLFF. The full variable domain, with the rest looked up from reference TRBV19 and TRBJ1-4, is DGGITQSPKYLFRKEGQNVTLSCEQNLNHDAMYWYRQDPGQGLRLIYYSQIVNDFQKGDIAEGYSVSREKKESFPLTVTSAQKNPTAFYLCASSYGATNEKLFFGSGTQLSVL.